Listed below are T cell receptor beta chains from one sample, sequenced in a study of T-cell memory formation after mild COVID-19. Via MiXCR, TCRdb re-called the 5' RACE reads, giving one row per CDR3 protein. The sample has 350,000 or so distinct CDR3 sequences; roughly 20% are singletons. Sequencing was performed on PBMCs or a T cell subset sorted from them (not recorded which). The receptors were gathered from an adult woman who had mild COVID-19 (a few samples of this study predate the infection). Cell type and time point are not known. Each CDR3 is given with its conserved first and last residue. The D gene is left open where the match is weak. Where a row states a size, it is once, few, many or the class of an expanded clone; other rows omit it.

D gene	V gene	clone size	J gene	CDR3 DNA	CDR3 protein
.	TRBV5-5	.	TRBJ1-2	TGTGCCAGCAGCTTGGGGGGGAACAGAGAGTATGGCTACACCTTC	CASSLGGNREYGYTF
.	TRBV3-1	.	TRBJ2-3	TGTGCCAGCAGCCAAGGTAGTAGCACAGATACGCAGTATTTT	CASSQGSSTDTQYF
.	TRBV4-2	.	TRBJ1-1	TGTGCCAGCAGCCAAGATAACAGCTTGAACACTGAAGCTTTCTTT	CASSQDNSLNTEAFF
TRBD2	TRBV14	.	TRBJ2-1	TGTGCCAGCAGCCACCGGACTAGCGGGAGTAGTAATGAGCAGTTCTTC	CASSHRTSGSSNEQFF
.	TRBV5-1	few	TRBJ2-1	TGCGCCAGCAGCTTGAGCGGTTTGGGCAATGAGCAGTTCTTC	CASSLSGLGNEQFF
.	TRBV12-3/TRBV12-4	few	TRBJ1-1	TGTGCCAGCAGTTTAAGGGCGACCACTGAAGCTTTCTTT	CASSLRATTEAFF
TRBD2	TRBV4-2	many	TRBJ2-3	TGTGCCAGCAGCCAAGAAGGAGCTAGCGGGGGAGATACGCAGTATTTT	CASSQEGASGGDTQYF
TRBD1	TRBV24-1	.	TRBJ2-1	TGTGCCACCAGTGACCCCCTTGGGGGACAGATCCATGAGCAGTTCTTC	CATSDPLGGQIHEQFF
.	TRBV30	few	TRBJ1-5	TGTGCCTGGAGCCTGGGGGCGGATAATCAGCCCCAGCATTTT	CAWSLGADNQPQHF
TRBD2	TRBV7-2	.	TRBJ2-1	TGTGCCAGCAGCCCCGGGACTAGCGGGAGGGGTCGGAATGAGCAGTTCTTC	CASSPGTSGRGRNEQFF
.	TRBV2	.	TRBJ2-2	TGTGCCAGCAGTGCCGATAACACCGGGGAGCTGTTTTTT	CASSADNTGELFF
.	TRBV19	.	TRBJ1-1	TGTGCCAGTAGTTCCCACTCCCCGGTGGACACTGAAGCTTTCTTT	CASSSHSPVDTEAFF
.	TRBV7-2	many	TRBJ2-7	TGTGCCAGGCCACCGGGGGCCTTCCGAGACTACGAGCAGTACTTC	CARPPGAFRDYEQYF
TRBD2	TRBV6-6	.	TRBJ2-7	TGTGCCAGCAGTTACTCAACTAGCGGGAGAGGCTACGAGCAGTACTTC	CASSYSTSGRGYEQYF
.	TRBV5-4	.	TRBJ2-7	TGTGCCAGCAGCTTGGACCTTTTCGGCGAGCAGTACTTC	CASSLDLFGEQYF
.	TRBV18	.	TRBJ1-4	TGTGCCAGCTCATTAAGGGGACCGGCTAATGAAAAACTGTTTTTT	CASSLRGPANEKLFF
TRBD1	TRBV7-9	few	TRBJ2-7	TGTGCCAGCAGCCCGACCGGGACAGGGGGATCCTACGAGCAGTACTTC	CASSPTGTGGSYEQYF
.	TRBV7-9	.	TRBJ2-7	TGTGCCAGCAGCTTAGCGGCTGGGGGCGCAACCTACGAGCAGTACTTC	CASSLAAGGATYEQYF
TRBD2	TRBV7-9	.	TRBJ2-1	TGTGCCAGCAGCTTTATCAGCGGGAGGCTGGATGAGCAGTTCTTC	CASSFISGRLDEQFF
.	TRBV7-9	few	TRBJ1-1	TGTGCCAGCAGCCTGACTGCCACCACTGAAGCTTTCTTT	CASSLTATTEAFF
TRBD1	TRBV9	few	TRBJ1-2	TGTGCCAGCAGCGAGGGGACAGGCAGGTTCTATGGCTACACCTTC	CASSEGTGRFYGYTF
TRBD1	TRBV11-2	few	TRBJ2-7	TGTGCCAGCAGCTTGTACCGGGACAGCTACGAGCAGTACTTC	CASSLYRDSYEQYF
TRBD2	TRBV3-1	many	TRBJ2-5	TGTGCCAGCAGCCGCGGGGGGCGGGAGACCCAGTACTTC	CASSRGGRETQYF
TRBD2	TRBV4-3	few	TRBJ2-3	TGCGCCAGCAGCCAAGAGACGGGAGGGCCGGATACGCAGTATTTT	CASSQETGGPDTQYF
.	TRBV2	.	TRBJ2-2	TGTGCCAGCAGTCTTCCCCGGGACAACAGTTACACCGGGGAGCTGTTTTTT	CASSLPRDNSYTGELFF
.	TRBV7-9	few	TRBJ1-6	TGTGCCAGCAGCTCAGGTCGTACGAATTCACCCCTCCACTTT	CASSSGRTNSPLHF
.	TRBV9	.	TRBJ2-5	TGTGCCAGCAGCGTAGGAGGGGGTCAAGAGACCCAGTACTTC	CASSVGGGQETQYF
TRBD2	TRBV7-9	many	TRBJ2-1	TGTGCCAGCAGCACACCGCCCGGGACTAGCGGACGATACAATGAGCAGTTCTTC	CASSTPPGTSGRYNEQFF
.	TRBV7-9	few	TRBJ2-1	TGTGCCAGCAGTCCACGCACACTCAGCGGTATCTACAATGAGCAGTTCTTC	CASSPRTLSGIYNEQFF
.	TRBV9	.	TRBJ2-7	TGTGCCAGCAGCGCCGCAACGAGCTCCTACGAGCAGTACTTC	CASSAATSSYEQYF
.	TRBV20-1	.	TRBJ1-2	TGCAGTGCTAGAGGGTTACAGGGTCATGGCTACACCTTC	CSARGLQGHGYTF